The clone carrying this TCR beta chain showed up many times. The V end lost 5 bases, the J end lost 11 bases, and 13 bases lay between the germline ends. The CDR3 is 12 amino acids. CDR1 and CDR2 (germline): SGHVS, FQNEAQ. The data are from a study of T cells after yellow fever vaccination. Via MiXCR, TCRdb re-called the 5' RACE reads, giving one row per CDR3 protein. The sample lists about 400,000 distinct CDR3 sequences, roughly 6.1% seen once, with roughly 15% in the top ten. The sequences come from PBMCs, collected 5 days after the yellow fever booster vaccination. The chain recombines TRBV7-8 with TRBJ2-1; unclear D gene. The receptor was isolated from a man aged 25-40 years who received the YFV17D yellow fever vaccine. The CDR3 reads CASSLDSQKQFF. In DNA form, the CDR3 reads TGTGCCAGCAGCCTAGACTCCCAAAAGCAGTTCTTC.